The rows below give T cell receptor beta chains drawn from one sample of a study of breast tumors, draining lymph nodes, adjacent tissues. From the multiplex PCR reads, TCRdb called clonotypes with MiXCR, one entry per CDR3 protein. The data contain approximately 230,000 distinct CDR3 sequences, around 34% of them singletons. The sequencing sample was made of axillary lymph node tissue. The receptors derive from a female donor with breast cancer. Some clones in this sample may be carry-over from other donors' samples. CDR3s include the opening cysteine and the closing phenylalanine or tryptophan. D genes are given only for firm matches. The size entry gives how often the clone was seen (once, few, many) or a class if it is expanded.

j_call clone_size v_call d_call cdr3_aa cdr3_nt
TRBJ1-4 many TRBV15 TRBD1 CATSWQGGRPEKLFF TGTGCCACCAGTTGGCAGGGGGGCCGGCCTGAAAAACTGTTTTTT
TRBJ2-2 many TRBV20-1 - CSARATGSNGELFF TGCAGTGCTAGAGCCACAGGGAGTAACGGGGAGCTGTTTTTT
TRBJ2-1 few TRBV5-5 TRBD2 CASSLEAGGIYEQFF TGTGCCAGCAGCTTGGAAGCGGGAGGTATCTATGAGCAGTTCTTC
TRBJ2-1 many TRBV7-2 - CASSLASDRNEQFF TGTGCCAGCAGCTTAGCCAGTGACAGGAATGAGCAGTTCTTC
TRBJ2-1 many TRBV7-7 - CASSVDRSSYNEQFF TGTGCTAGCAGCGTCGACAGAAGCTCCTACAATGAGCAGTTCTTC
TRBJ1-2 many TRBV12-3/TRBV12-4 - CASSLSGGLGYTF TGTGCCAGCAGTTTGTCTGGGGGCCTTGGCTACACCTTC
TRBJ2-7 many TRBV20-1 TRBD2 CSASRLAFDGEQYF TGCAGTGCTTCACGACTAGCTTTCGATGGGGAGCAGTACTTC
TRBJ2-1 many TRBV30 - CAWSSGNEQFF TGTGCCTGGAGTAGTGGGAATGAGCAGTTCTTC
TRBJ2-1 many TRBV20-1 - CSARDPSANEQFF TGCAGTGCTAGAGATCCCAGCGCCAATGAGCAGTTCTTC
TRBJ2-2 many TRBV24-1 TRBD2 CATSDLTGGPGTGELFF TGTGCCACCAGTGATTTAACGGGAGGGCCGGGGACCGGGGAGCTGTTTTTT
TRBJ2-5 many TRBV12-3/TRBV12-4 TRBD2 CASSHRTSGGPTQYF TGTGCCAGCAGCCATCGGACTAGCGGGGGCCCGACCCAGTACTTC
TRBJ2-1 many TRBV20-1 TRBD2 CSARVTSGGAGDEQFF TGCAGTGCTAGAGTGACTAGCGGGGGGGCCGGAGATGAGCAGTTCTTC
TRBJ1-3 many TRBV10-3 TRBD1 CAISTGQGFGNTIYF TGTGCCATCAGTACGGGACAGGGGTTCGGAAACACCATATATTTT
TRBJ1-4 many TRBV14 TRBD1 CASSQRTGSAEKLFF TGTGCCAGCAGCCAGAGGACAGGGTCAGCTGAAAAACTGTTTTTT
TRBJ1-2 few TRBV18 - CASSQNAEPYGYTF TGTGCCAGCTCACAAAACGCGGAGCCCTATGGCTACACCTTC
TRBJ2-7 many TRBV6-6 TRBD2 CASRTSGGSYEQYF TGTGCCAGCAGAACTAGCGGGGGGTCCTACGAGCAGTACTTC
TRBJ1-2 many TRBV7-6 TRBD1 CASSLEGQGVGYTF TGTGCCAGCAGCTTAGAGGGACAGGGGGTCGGCTACACCTTC